A single sample is the source of the 28 T cell receptor beta chains below, sequenced in a study of blood T cells in healthy people across ages. For the second PCR, which ran for about 7 to 11 cycles, a sample-barcoded 5' primer and a J-beta primer mix were used. TCRdb fed the 5' RACE reads into MiXCR, producing one record per CDR3 protein. The table shows almost 800,000 distinct CDR3 sequences, with about three fifths occurring only once. Input material: blood. The receptors shown here come from a man aged 30-40 years in good health.

The rearrangement joins TRBV5-1 to TRBJ1-1; 7 positions match TRBD1. Germline V gene data show CDR1 as SGHRS and CDR2 as YFSETQ. V lost 4 bases to trimming and J lost 5 bases; unmatched junction nucleotides: 11. The CDR3 is made up of 15 amino acids. Here the CDR3 reads CASSPFSEGATEAFF. Here the CDR3 DNA reads TGCGCCAGCAGCCCATTCAGCGAGGGGGCAACTGAAGCTTTCTTT.

This chain links TRBV20-1 with TRBJ2-3; D ambiguous. Trimming shortened V by 5 bases and J by 0 bases, and 9 bases separated the two germline ends. Germline V gene data show CDR1 as DFQATT and CDR2 as SNEGSKA (reference sequence). The CDR3 length is 13 residues. The CDR3 sequence is CSAPLLSTDTQYF. The CDR3 DNA reads TGCAGTGCTCCGCTTCTTAGCACAGATACGCAGTATTTT.

This chain uses TRBV29-1 with TRBJ2-5; D might be TRBD2 (7 bases). Germline V CDR1 and CDR2: SQVTM, ANQGSEA. The V end lost 4 bases, the J end lost 4 bases, and 25 bases lay between the germline ends. This CDR3 has 17 amino acids. In DNA, the CDR3 is TGCAGCGTTGCTGGGGTACAGGGTACCCCGGGGGGAGAGACCCAGTACTTC. Its protein is CSVAGVQGTPGGETQYF.

The table lists this clonotype with a few counts. This chain joins TRBV20-1 and TRBJ2-1; tentative D call: TRBD2 (6 bases). Per the germline V gene, CDR1 is DFQATT and CDR2 is SNEGSKA (reference sequence). This CDR3 spans 15 amino acids. Trimming left V 0 bases short and J 0 bases short, with 9 bases between. CDR3 DNA sequence: TGCAGTGCTAGAGATGGGGGGAGCTCCTACAATGAGCAGTTCTTC. Its translation is CSARDGGSSYNEQFF.

The chain has TRBV18 and TRBJ2-1; TRBD1 agrees at 9 bases. Germline lookup yields CDR1 KGHSH and CDR2 LQKENI. The V gene end was trimmed by 4 bases and the J gene end by 4 bases; junction bases not matched to a gene: 14. The CDR3 consists of 18 residues. The CDR3 here is CASSQGTGWSGKYNEQFF. The CDR3 nucleotides are TGTGCCAGCTCACAAGGGACAGGGTGGAGCGGGAAATACAATGAGCAGTTCTTC.

This clonotype was recorded a few times. The chain combines TRBV6-1 with TRBJ2-4; 9 bases align to TRBD1. Germline V gene sequence: CDR1 MNHNS, CDR2 SASEGT. After removal of 5 bases from V and 2 bases from J, the junction contained 7 bases not matched to a gene. The CDR3 has 16 residues. In nucleotides, the CDR3 is TGTGCCAGCAGTTCGGGACAGGGAAAACCCAAAAACATTCAGTACTTC. Translation gives CASSSGQGKPKNIQYF.

In its sample, this clonotype was seen a few times. The chain is built from TRBV7-2 and TRBJ2-6; D ambiguous. Trimming pared 6 bases from V and 0 bases from J, leaving 12 bases between. Germline assignment: CDR1 SGHTA and CDR2 FQGNSA. This CDR3 has 16 amino acids. The CDR3: CASSRSPSSGANVLTF. The CDR3 DNA follows: TGTGCCAGCAGTCGAAGTCCAAGCTCTGGGGCCAACGTCCTGACTTTC.

J is TRBJ1-6 and V is TRBV7-9, with D maybe TRBD1 (5 bases). Germline CDR1 SEHNR, CDR2 FQNEAQ (reference sequence). Trimming stripped 5 bases from V and 7 bases from J, with 12 bases between. The CDR3 loop spans 14 amino acids. The CDR3 spells CASSPGTSNSPLHF. For the CDR3, the DNA is TGTGCCAGCAGCCCCGGGACCTCAAATTCACCCCTCCACTTT.

In nucleotides, the CDR3 is TGCAGTGCTAGAGGACTAGCGTTTTACAATGAGCAGTTCTTC. Amino acid sequence: CSARGLAFYNEQFF. The genes are TRBV20-1 and TRBJ2-1; TRBD2 matches at 8 bases. CDR1 DFQATT and CDR2 SNEGSKA come from the germline V gene (reference sequence). This CDR3 comprises 14 residues. J gave up 4 bases and V 1 base, and 3 bases lay outside the gene matches.

This clonotype was observed a handful of times. This chain links TRBV29-1 with TRBJ2-6; possible D gene TRBD1, 6 bases. Germline loops: CDR1 SQVTM, CDR2 ANQGSEA. This CDR3 has 14 amino acids. The V gene lost 6 bases and the J gene lost 4 bases, with 13 bases spanning the gap. CDR3 nucleotide sequence: TGCAGCGTCGTAACAGGGTCCGGGGCCAACGTCCTGACTTTC. Protein product: CSVVTGSGANVLTF.

Only a few counts were recorded for this clonotype. The chain recombines TRBV20-1 with TRBJ1-6; D unresolved. With 0 bases removed from V and 9 bases from J, the gap between germline ends came to 9 bases. Germline V lookup: CDR1 DFQATT, CDR2 SNEGSKA (reference sequence). This CDR3 contains 13 residues. The CDR3 is CSARDEHPSPLHF. The CDR3 region has the DNA TGCAGTGCTAGAGACGAACACCCTTCACCCCTCCACTTT.

In its sample, this clonotype was seen a few times. This chain links TRBV3-1 with TRBJ1-1; 7 bases fit TRBD1. The V gene end was trimmed by 4 bases and the J gene end by 4 bases; junction bases not matched to a gene: 6. The CDR3 has 14 amino acids. CDR1 is LGHDT, CDR2 YNNKEL, per germline (reference sequence). DNA for the CDR3: TGTGCCAGCAGCCGTCAGGGGGATCTCACTGAAGCTTTCTTT. It translates to CASSRQGDLTEAFF. The whole variable domain, remainder taken from reference TRBV3-1 and TRBJ1-1, is DTAVSQTPKYLVTQMGNDKSIKCEQNLGHDTMYWYKQDSKKFLKIMFSYNNKELIINETVPNRFSPKSPDKAHLNLHINSLELGDSAVYFCASSRQGDLTEAFFGQGTRLTVV.

This clonotype was counted a few times. The chain recombines TRBV20-1 with TRBJ2-1; 10 bases align to TRBD1. Germline values: CDR1 DFQATT, CDR2 SNEGSKA (reference sequence). V lost 7 bases and J lost 3; bases outside the gene matches: 6. The CDR3 spans 14 residues. The CDR3 protein is CSVAGTGDYNEQFF. As DNA, the CDR3 is TGCAGTGTCGCCGGGACAGGGGACTACAATGAGCAGTTCTTC.

The CDR3 region is CSVDTGLGFREQYF. The CDR3 DNA is TGCAGCGTTGATACAGGGTTGGGGTTCCGCGAGCAGTACTTC. The chain has TRBV29-1 and TRBJ2-5, with a tentative D call TRBD1 (6 bases). Judging by the DNA end, TRBJ2-7 fits better; the J call may be wrong. CDR3 size: 14 residues. Germline-derived CDR1 and CDR2 are SQVTM and ANQGSEA.

The genes are TRBV3-1 and TRBJ2-7; no firm D call. CDR3 length equals 14 residues. The germline gives CDR1 LGHDT, CDR2 YNNKEL (reference sequence). The V end lost 4 bases, the J end lost 0 bases, and 10 bases lay between the germline ends. CDR3 protein: CASSRLSDSYEQYF. The CDR3 DNA is TGTGCCAGCAGCCGCCTGTCGGACTCCTACGAGCAGTACTTC.

This clonotype has just a few counts. The genes are TRBV15 and TRBJ2-1; 14 bases align to TRBD2. V was clipped by 1 base and J by 7 bases; unmatched bases: 3. Germline loops: CDR1 LNHNV, CDR2 YYDKDF (reference sequence). This CDR3 has 16 residues. CDR3 in DNA: TGTGCCACCAGCAGAGGGGGGACTAGCGGGAGTAATGAGCAGTTCTTC. Amino acid sequence: CATSRGGTSGSNEQFF.

This clonotype appeared many times. The chain is built from TRBV5-1 and TRBJ1-1; no clear D. The CDR3 is 14 amino acids. From germline, CDR1 is SGHRS and CDR2 YFSETQ. Between the trimmed V and J ends, which lost 0 bases and 4 bases, there was a span of 10 bases. CDR3 sequence reads: CASSLVLDPTEAFF. CDR3 nucleotides: TGCGCCAGCAGCTTGGTTTTGGACCCCACTGAAGCTTTCTTT.

Comment on this clonotype: At one end the junction does not follow the germline gene, possibly because of a read error. This rearrangement joins TRBV6-1 to TRBJ2-7, with 8 positions matching TRBD1. The CDR3 runs to 13 residues. Germline V gene sequence: CDR1 MNHNS, CDR2 SASEGT. CDR3 region: CASRTTGVYEQYF. The CDR3 nucleotides are TGTGCCAGCAGGACGACAGGGGTTTACGAACAGTACTTC.

The chain couples TRBV24-1 to TRBJ2-1, with 8 positions matching TRBD1. Germline CDR1 and CDR2: KGHDR and SFDVKD. The CDR3 loop spans 17 amino acids. V gave up 8 bases and J gave up 4 bases; unmatched junction bases: 15. The chain's CDR3 is CATITLQGAMKYNEQFF. The CDR3 nucleotides are TGTGCCACCATTACCCTCCAGGGGGCCATGAAGTACAATGAGCAGTTCTTC.

The chain couples TRBV2 to TRBJ1-2; D not certain. Trimming stripped 7 bases from V and 7 bases from J, with 16 bases between. This CDR3 contains 13 residues. Looked up from germline, CDR1 is SNHLY and CDR2 is FYNNEI. Written as DNA, the CDR3 is TGTGCCAGCATTCGAGGCCTCGACGGTGGCTACACCTTC. Its translation is CASIRGLDGGYTF.

The J gene is TRBJ2-7, the V gene TRBV6-6; possibly TRBD1 or TRBD2 for D (5 bases each). The length of the CDR3 is 13 residues. Germline lookup yields CDR1 MNHNY and CDR2 SVGAGI (reference sequence). The V gene lost 6 bases and the J gene lost 3 bases, with 12 bases spanning the gap. The CDR3 nucleotides read TGTGCCAGCAGGGAGGTTGGGGGCTACGAGCAGTACTTC. Amino acid sequence: CASREVGGYEQYF.

V is TRBV6-5 and J is TRBJ2-5, with D unclear. The DNA matches TRBJ2-7 better at its end, which makes the J call doubtful. This CDR3 comprises 10 residues. Germline V gene sequence: CDR1 MNHEY, CDR2 SVGAGI. CDR3 coding DNA: TGTGCCAGCGGTGCCGACGAGCAGTACTTC. Translated, it gives CASGADEQYF.

J is TRBJ2-5 and V is TRBV9, with 9 nucleotides matching TRBD1. The J call may not be correct, given that the DNA end is closer to TRBJ2-7. The CDR3 loop spans 15 amino acids. From germline, CDR1 is SGDLS and CDR2 YYNGEE. CDR3: CASSGDRDRAGEQYF. CDR3 nucleotides: TGTGCCAGCAGCGGAGACCGGGACAGGGCAGGCGAGCAGTACTTC.

This clonotype was picked up a small number of times. This rearrangement joins TRBV20-1 to TRBJ2-5; TRBD2 matches 7 bases. V lost 3 bases and J lost 4; bases outside the gene matches: 8. This CDR3 is 14 amino acids long. CDR1 is DFQATT, CDR2 SNEGSKA, per germline (reference sequence). DNA of the CDR3: TGCAGTGCTAGCCCAACCGGGGGGAGAGAGACCCAGTACTTC. Protein: CSASPTGGRETQYF.

The rearrangement joins TRBV20-1 to TRBJ2-7; TRBD1 or TRBD2 may be the D gene (5 bases each). The V end lost 3 bases, the J end lost 1 base, and 10 bases lay between the germline ends. Germline assignment: CDR1 DFQATT and CDR2 SNEGSKA (reference sequence). This CDR3 spans 13 amino acids. The CDR3 coding sequence is TGCAGTGCTAGGTCCAGGGAGTCCTACGAGCAGTACTTC. Translated: CSARSRESYEQYF.

A few counts support this clonotype. The gene calls are TRBV2 and TRBJ2-7, with 11 nucleotides matching TRBD2. The ends lost 6 bases at V and 2 bases at J; junction bases unmatched: 6. Looked up from germline, CDR1 is SNHLY and CDR2 is FYNNEI. The CDR3 runs 15 residues. CDR3 in DNA: TGTGCCAGCAGAACTAGCGGGGGAATGCCCTACGAGCAGTACTTC. Its translation: CASRTSGGMPYEQYF.

This clonotype was seen a few times. The chain joins TRBV4-3 to TRBJ2-6; no clear D gene. Germline CDR1 and CDR2: LGHNA and YSLEER. This CDR3 has 16 residues. Trimming pared 0 bases from V and 1 base from J, leaving 7 bases between. The CDR3 spells CASSQDPMSGANVLTF. The CDR3 nucleotides read TGCGCCAGCAGCCAAGATCCCATGTCTGGGGCCAACGTCCTGACTTTC.

The chain links TRBV6-2 or TRBV6-3 to TRBJ2-7, with D maybe TRBD2 (6 bases). This CDR3 contains 15 residues. V was trimmed by 4 bases and J by 3 bases, leaving 16 bases between them. Germline V gene data show CDR1 as MNHEY and CDR2 as SVGEGT. The CDR3 coding sequence is TGTGCCAGCAGTTTGTGGGGAGCGGGTTACTACGAGCAGTACTTC. This translates into CASSLWGAGYYEQYF.